A selection of T cell receptor beta chains follows, all from one sample in a study of identifying expanded T cells in peripheral blood. Method: immunoSEQ multiplex PCR; TCRdb's copy keeps in-frame clones and lacks some. This sample yields approximately 100,000 clones, of which approximately 91% are seen a single time; around 4.3% belongs to the top ten. Material for sequencing was blood. All receptors derive from a person aged 18 to 75 in good health. Each CDR3 is given without its conserved first and last residue. The size entry is marked missing in some rows and otherwise reads once, few, many or a size class.

>TRBJ2-3|.|TRBV13
ASSLERVTDTQY
>TRBJ2-5|.|TRBV30
AWTPKETQY
>TRBJ2-5|.|TRBV2
ASSWGPRETQY
>TRBJ2-7|.|TRBV29-1
SVELGTSETYEQY
>TRBJ2-1|.|TRBV5-1
ASSLPRDYNEQF
>TRBJ1-4|.|TRBV6-5
ASTVGQGHEKLF
>TRBJ2-6|once|TRBV7-3
ASSPRTSSGANVLT
>TRBJ2-5|.|TRBV20-1
SAQGWETQY
>TRBJ2-7|.|TRBV30
AWSSPYLDYEQY
>TRBJ1-4|.|TRBV18
ASSQGATDEKLF
>TRBJ2-3|.|TRBV7-3
ASSRTSGGAVDTQY
>TRBJ2-3|.|TRBV4-2
ASSRVFGGATEDTQY
>TRBJ1-6|.|TRBV28
ASSLPSGLGSPLH
>TRBJ2-1|few|TRBV7-9
ASSPGSYNEQF
>TRBJ2-7|few|TRBV27
ASSLTGRSSEQY
>TRBJ1-3|once|TRBV9
ASSVGGDTIY
>TRBJ2-2|.|TRBV14
ASSGTRGYTGELF
>TRBJ2-7|.|TRBV18
ASSPGTGAFGEQY
>TRBJ2-3|.|TRBV10-2
ASRSGGASTDTQY
>TRBJ1-1|.|TRBV5-6
ASRRRGEAF
>TRBJ1-3|.|TRBV30
AWTPGNTIY
>TRBJ1-2|.|TRBV6-1
ASSDGGGYGYT
>TRBJ2-3|.|TRBV28
ASSFSASYTQY
>TRBJ2-7|.|TRBV29-1
SVEDEKRGTSEQY
>TRBJ2-6|.|TRBV7-3
ASSLLPAAGSGANVLT